One and the same sample provided the 27 T cell receptor beta chains below, sequenced in a study of cytomegalovirus exposure and HLA in healthy donors. The PCR made use of 60 Vbeta and 13 Jbeta primers. This table comes from immunoSEQ multiplex PCR, and its TCRdb copy is limited to in-frame clones, with some not included. Of about 200,000 clones in the sample, approximately 86% were seen once. The sequenced material came from PBMCs. These TCRs come from a woman in her thirties in good health and CMV-seronegative.

This rearrangement joins TRBV29-1 to TRBJ2-7, with D perhaps TRBD1 (5 bases). Germline V gives CDR1 SQVTM, CDR2 ANQGSEA. The V end lost 4 bases, the J end lost 3 bases, and 13 bases lay between the germline ends. The CDR3 runs 13 residues. The CDR3 DNA is TGCAGCGTTGGGGGCAGGCGTCTCTACGAGCAGTACTTC. Amino acids: CSVGGRRLYEQYF.

The chain carries TRBV7-9 and TRBJ2-4; D is possibly TRBD2 (5 bases). CDR3 size: 16 residues. The germline V gene encodes CDR1 SEHNR and CDR2 FQNEAQ (reference sequence). V lost 5 bases and J 3 bases, leaving 17 bases between the germline ends. The CDR3 region is CASSPRTGMGKNIQYF. CDR3 nucleotide sequence: TGTGCCAGCAGCCCGCGAACCGGGATGGGCAAAAACATTCAGTACTTC.

The J gene is TRBJ1-2, the V gene TRBV6-1; possible D gene TRBD1, 6 bases. Germline CDR1 and CDR2: MNHNS and SASEGT. The CDR3 has 13 residues. The V end was cut by 8 bases, the J end by 3 bases, with 13 bases between. CDR3 loop: CASYSRTDYGYTF. The CDR3 nucleotides read TGTGCCAGCTACTCTCGGACAGACTATGGCTACACCTTC.

The chain couples TRBV6-1 to TRBJ2-6; D unclear. Germline loops: CDR1 MNHNS, CDR2 SASEGT. The CDR3 spans 13 residues. Trimming shortened V by 8 bases and J by 1 base, and 6 bases separated the two germline ends. The CDR3 DNA follows: TGTGCCAGCGCCCAGTCTGGGGCCAACGTCCTGACTTTC. Its translation is CASAQSGANVLTF.

V is TRBV4-1 and J is TRBJ1-1, with 9 bases aligning to TRBD1. CDR3 length equals 16 residues. Germline V gene sequence: CDR1 MGHRA, CDR2 YSYEKL. Trimming removed 3 bases from V and 7 bases from J; junction bases left unmatched: 12. The CDR3 sequence is CASSHPARDRVFEAFF. CDR3 in DNA: TGCGCCAGCAGCCACCCAGCCCGGGACAGGGTTTTTGAAGCTTTCTTT.

The chain combines TRBV28 with TRBJ2-7, with D maybe TRBD1 (5 bases). Germline V gene data show CDR1 as MDHEN and CDR2 as SYDVKM. V was pared by 6 bases and J by 1 base, with 10 bases between. This CDR3 has 13 amino acids. The CDR3 reads CASSPTGSYEQYF. CDR3 nucleotide sequence: TGTGCCAGCAGCCCTACAGGATCCTACGAGCAGTACTTC. Complete variable domain (other parts from reference TRBV28 and TRBJ2-7): DVKVTQSSRYLVKRTGEKVFLECVQDMDHENMFWYRQDPGLGLRLIYFSYDVKMKEKGDIPEGYSVSREKKERFSLILESASTNQTSMYLCASSPTGSYEQYFGPGTRLTVT.

V gene TRBV11-2 combines with J gene TRBJ2-1; no firm D call. CDR3 length equals 14 residues. V was cut by 2 bases and J by 1 base, with 6 bases left in between. The germline gives CDR1 SGHAT, CDR2 FQNNGV. CDR3 amino acids: CASSLQNSYNEQFF. CDR3 bases: TGTGCCAGCAGCTTACAGAATTCCTACAATGAGCAGTTCTTC.

The V and J genes are TRBV6-4 and TRBJ1-4; tentative D call: TRBD1 (5 bases). V was trimmed by 0 bases and J by 7 bases, leaving 12 bases between them. Germline assignment: CDR1 MRHNA and CDR2 SNTAGT. The CDR3 is 15 amino acids. The CDR3 spells CASSDSGGESEKLFF. The CDR3 DNA sequence: TGTGCCAGCAGTGACTCAGGAGGGGAGAGTGAAAAACTGTTTTTT.

The V call is TRBV7-9, the J call TRBJ2-1; D might be TRBD1 (6 bases). Trimming removed 3 bases at V and 10 bases at J, with 7 bases between. This CDR3 comprises 11 residues. The germline gives CDR1 SEHNR, CDR2 FQNEAQ (reference sequence). In DNA form, the CDR3 reads TGTGCCAGCAGCTTCACAGGGGAGCAGTTCTTC. Translated, it gives CASSFTGEQFF.

The chain combines TRBV28 with TRBJ1-2, with 7 nucleotides matching TRBD1. J was trimmed by 2 bases and V by 3 bases; bases with no gene match: 9. CDR3 length: 16 amino acids. The germline gives CDR1 MDHEN, CDR2 SYDVKM. CDR3 nucleotide sequence: TGTGCCAGCAGTTTCCTAAAGGACAGGTTCAACTATGGCTACACCTTC. Translation: CASSFLKDRFNYGYTF.

The gene calls are TRBV28 and TRBJ2-6; 7 bases are a match to TRBD1. Trimming took 9 bases from V and 4 from J; bases not matched to a gene: 33. The CDR3 sequence is 23 residues long. Per germline, CDR1 MDHEN and CDR2 SYDVKM. The CDR3 sequence: CASNRPGQSTQVNTYEGANVLTF. The CDR3, as DNA: TGTGCCAGTAATAGACCGGGACAGAGCACACAAGTTAATACGTATGAGGGGGCCAACGTCCTGACTTTC.

This rearrangement joins TRBV5-1 to TRBJ2-3; 8 nucleotides align to TRBD1. The CDR3 is made up of 15 amino acids. CDR1 is SGHRS, CDR2 YFSETQ, per germline. V shed 0 bases, J shed 6 bases, and the junction held 6 bases outside the gene matches. CDR3 amino acids: CASSLEAGGRDTQYF. CDR3 DNA: TGCGCCAGCAGCTTGGAGGCAGGGGGCCGGGATACGCAGTATTTT.

V is TRBV11-2 and J is TRBJ2-5, with a weak D call TRBD2 (6 bases). V dropped 5 bases and J dropped 4 bases, with 11 bases sitting between them. CDR3 length: 13 residues. The germline CDR1 and CDR2 sequences are SGHAT and FQNNGV. The CDR3 spells CASSLRRGETQYF. In DNA, the CDR3 is TGTGCCAGCAGCCTCAGGCGGGGAGAGACCCAGTACTTC.

The J gene is TRBJ2-7, the V gene TRBV27; 7 bases line up with TRBD1. Germline V gives CDR1 MNHEY, CDR2 SMNVEV (reference sequence). The J segment lost 0 bases and the V segment lost 4 bases, leaving 3 bases of the junction unmatched. This CDR3 is built from 14 residues. CDR3 nucleotides: TGTGCCAGCAGTTGGGACAGTAGCTCCTACGAGCAGTACTTC. It yields the protein CASSWDSSSYEQYF.

This sequence joins TRBV5-1 and TRBJ2-2; TRBD2 aligns across 7 bases. Per germline, CDR1 SGHRS and CDR2 YFSETQ. The CDR3 totals 15 residues. V lost 4 bases and J lost 6; bases outside the gene matches: 9. DNA of the CDR3: TGCGCCAGCAGCGGGGCGGGAGACCAATCCGGGGAGCTGTTTTTT. This translates into CASSGAGDQSGELFF.

CDR3 DNA: TGTGCCAGCAGCTTAGCCGGACTAGCCTACGAGCAGTACTTC. Its protein is CASSLAGLAYEQYF. The chain uses TRBV11-2 and TRBJ2-7; 7 positions match TRBD2. The CDR3 covers 14 residues. Germline V gene lookup returns CDR1 SGHAT and CDR2 FQNNGV. Unmatched junction bases numbered 2, after V lost 1 base and J lost 2 bases.

V gene TRBV18 combines with J gene TRBJ1-3; no clear D gene. Germline assignment: CDR1 KGHSH and CDR2 LQKENI. Trimming stripped 3 bases from V and 3 bases from J, with 12 bases between. This CDR3 has 15 residues. CDR3 nucleotides: TGTGCCAGCTCACCTCCGGGATTCGATGGAAACACCATATATTTT. This gives the protein CASSPPGFDGNTIYF. Full variable domain (rest looked up from reference TRBV18 and TRBJ1-3): NAGVMQNPRHLVRRRGQEARLRCSPMKGHSHVYWYRQLPEEGLKFMVYLQKENIIDESGMPKERFSAEFPKEGPSILRIQQVVRGDSAAYFCASSPPGFDGNTIYFGEGSWLTVV.

The chain couples TRBV2 to TRBJ2-1; the match to TRBD2 covers 11 bases. Germline V gene data show CDR1 as SNHLY and CDR2 as FYNNEI. The length of the CDR3 is 16 residues. V shed 7 bases and J 4 bases; nucleotides not matched to a gene: 9. This chain's CDR3 is CASNRPLAGGYNEQFF. The CDR3 nucleotides read TGTGCCAGCAACCGCCCCCTAGCGGGAGGTTACAATGAGCAGTTCTTC.

The rearrangement joins TRBV6-1 to TRBJ2-6, with D perhaps TRBD1 (5 bases). The V end was cut by 3 bases, the J end by 1 base, with 7 bases between. Looked up from germline, CDR1 is MNHNS and CDR2 is SASEGT. This CDR3 comprises 15 residues. The chain's CDR3 is CASSDNRSGANVLTF. CDR3 coding DNA: TGTGCCAGCAGTGACAACAGGTCTGGGGCCAACGTCCTGACTTTC.

The chain employs TRBV15 and TRBJ2-1, with TRBD1 identical over 10 bases. The length of the CDR3 is 15 residues. The V segment lost 4 bases and the J segment 2 bases; nucleotides outside the gene matches: 2. CDR1 is LNHNV, CDR2 YYDKDF, per germline (reference sequence). As DNA, the CDR3 is TGTGCCACCAGCAACGACAGGGGGCCCTACAATGAGCAGTTCTTC. Protein product: CATSNDRGPYNEQFF.

J is TRBJ2-5 and V is TRBV29-1; TRBD2 matches at 7 bases. Trimming took 4 bases from V and 7 from J; bases not matched to a gene: 12. CDR3 length: 14 residues. Germline V CDR1 and CDR2: SQVTM, ANQGSEA. The CDR3, as DNA: TGCAGCGTTGGGCCTAGCGGAGATCTGGGGACCCAGTACTTC. It encodes CSVGPSGDLGTQYF.

The chain links TRBV10-3 to TRBJ2-7; 15 nucleotides line up with TRBD2. This CDR3 is built from 15 residues. After removal of 8 bases from V and 7 bases from J, the junction contained 9 bases not matched to a gene. Germline CDR1 reads ENHRY; CDR2 reads SYGVKD. CDR3 DNA: TGTGCCATCTCCGGACTAGCGGGAGGGCCGGGGGAGCAGTACTTC. This gives the protein CAISGLAGGPGEQYF.

The count of this clone is one. The chain combines TRBV27 with TRBJ2-4; 7 bases fit TRBD1. CDR3 size: 15 residues. Germline lookup yields CDR1 MNHEY and CDR2 SMNVEV (reference sequence). V gave up 5 bases and J gave up 8 bases; unmatched junction bases: 12. The CDR3, as DNA: TGTGCCAGCAGTCCCAGACAGGGTCGTGAAGACATTCAGTACTTC. Its protein is CASSPRQGREDIQYF.

The rearrangement links TRBV10-3 to TRBJ2-3; D possibly corresponds to TRBD2 (5 bases). Trimming shortened V by 3 bases and J by 6 bases, and 13 bases separated the two germline ends. This CDR3 region has 14 residues. CDR1 is ENHRY and CDR2 is SYGVKD in the germline V gene. The CDR3 bases are TGTGCCATCAGTGAAGGTAGGAGCGGCGATACGCAGTATTTT. Protein product: CAISEGRSGDTQYF.

The chain is built from TRBV28 and TRBJ2-5; D gene unclear. CDR3 length: 13 amino acids. Germline CDR1 MDHEN, CDR2 SYDVKM. V was trimmed by 2 bases and J by 7 bases, leaving 11 bases between them. The CDR3 here is CASSLSSVGTQYF. As DNA, the CDR3 is TGTGCCAGCAGTTTAAGCAGCGTTGGGACCCAGTACTTC.

This clone is a singleton in its sample. The chain is built from TRBV6-6 and TRBJ2-5, with 14 bases matching TRBD2. V shed 5 bases and J 4 bases; nucleotides not matched to a gene: 6. Germline CDR1 MNHNY, CDR2 SVGAGI (reference sequence). The length of the CDR3 is 16 residues. CDR3 sequence reads: CASSPGLAGGSETQYF. CDR3 nucleotide sequence: TGTGCCAGCAGTCCCGGACTAGCGGGAGGATCAGAGACCCAGTACTTC.

The chain has TRBV7-9 and TRBJ2-7, with 10 nucleotides matching TRBD1. J was trimmed by 6 bases and V by 5 bases; bases with no gene match: 7. CDR1 SEHNR and CDR2 FQNEAQ come from the germline V gene (reference sequence). This CDR3 has 14 residues. CDR3 nucleotides: TGTGCCAGCAGCCAGACAGGGGGCCGACTCGAGCAGTACTTC. Its protein product is CASSQTGGRLEQYF.